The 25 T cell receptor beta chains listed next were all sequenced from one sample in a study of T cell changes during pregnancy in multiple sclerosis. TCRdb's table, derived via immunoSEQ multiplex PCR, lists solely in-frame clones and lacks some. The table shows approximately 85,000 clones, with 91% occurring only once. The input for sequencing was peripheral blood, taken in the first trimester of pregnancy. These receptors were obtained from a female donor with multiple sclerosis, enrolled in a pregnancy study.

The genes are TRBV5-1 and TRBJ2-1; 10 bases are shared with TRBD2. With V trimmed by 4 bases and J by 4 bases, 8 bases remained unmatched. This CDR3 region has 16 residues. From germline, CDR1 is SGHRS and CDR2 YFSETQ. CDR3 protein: CASSHQLAGPYNEQFF. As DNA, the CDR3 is TGCGCCAGCAGCCATCAACTAGCGGGGCCATACAATGAGCAGTTCTTC.

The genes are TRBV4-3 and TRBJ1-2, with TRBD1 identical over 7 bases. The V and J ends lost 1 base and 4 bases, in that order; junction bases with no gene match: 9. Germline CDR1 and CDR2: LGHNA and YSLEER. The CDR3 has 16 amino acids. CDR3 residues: CASSQATPGQLYGYTF. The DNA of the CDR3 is TGCGCCAGCAGCCAAGCCACTCCGGGACAGCTCTATGGCTACACCTTC.

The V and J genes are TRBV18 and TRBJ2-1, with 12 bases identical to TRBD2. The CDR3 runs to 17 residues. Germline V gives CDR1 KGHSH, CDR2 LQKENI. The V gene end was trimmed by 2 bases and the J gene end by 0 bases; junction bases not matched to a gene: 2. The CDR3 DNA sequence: TGTGCCAGCTCACCAATGGGACTAGCGGGCTCCTACAATGAGCAGTTCTTC. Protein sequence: CASSPMGLAGSYNEQFF. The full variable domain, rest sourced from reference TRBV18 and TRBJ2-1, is NAGVMQNPRHLVRRRGQEARLRCSPMKGHSHVYWYRQLPEEGLKFMVYLQKENIIDESGMPKERFSAEFPKEGPSILRIQQVVRGDSAAYFCASSPMGLAGSYNEQFFGPGTRLTVL.

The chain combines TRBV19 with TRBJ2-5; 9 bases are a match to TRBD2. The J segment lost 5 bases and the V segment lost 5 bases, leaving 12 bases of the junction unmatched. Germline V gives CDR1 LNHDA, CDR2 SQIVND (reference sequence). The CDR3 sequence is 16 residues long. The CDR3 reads CASSLGLAGYGETQYF. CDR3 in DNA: TGTGCCAGTAGTCTCGGGCTAGCGGGATACGGTGAGACCCAGTACTTC.

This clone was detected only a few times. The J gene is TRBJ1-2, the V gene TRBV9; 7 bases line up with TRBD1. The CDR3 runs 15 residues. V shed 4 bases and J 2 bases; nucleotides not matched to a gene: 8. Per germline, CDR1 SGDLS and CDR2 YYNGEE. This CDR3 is CASSPTPTGNYGYTF. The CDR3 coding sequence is TGTGCCAGCAGCCCAACCCCGACAGGGAACTATGGCTACACCTTC.

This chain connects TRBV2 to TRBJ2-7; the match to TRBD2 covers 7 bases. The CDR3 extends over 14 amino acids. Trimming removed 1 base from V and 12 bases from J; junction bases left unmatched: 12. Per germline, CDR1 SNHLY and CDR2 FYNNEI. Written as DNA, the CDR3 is TGTGCCAGCAGTGAAGTGGGGGGGAGCCCCACCCCGTACTTC. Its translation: CASSEVGGSPTPYF.

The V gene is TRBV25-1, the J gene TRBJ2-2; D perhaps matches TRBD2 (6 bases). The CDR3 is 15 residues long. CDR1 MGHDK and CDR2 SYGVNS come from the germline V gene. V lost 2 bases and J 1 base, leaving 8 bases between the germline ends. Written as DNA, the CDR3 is TGTGCCAGCAGTGAAGGGGGAGGGAACACCGGGGAGCTGTTTTTT. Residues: CASSEGGGNTGELFF.

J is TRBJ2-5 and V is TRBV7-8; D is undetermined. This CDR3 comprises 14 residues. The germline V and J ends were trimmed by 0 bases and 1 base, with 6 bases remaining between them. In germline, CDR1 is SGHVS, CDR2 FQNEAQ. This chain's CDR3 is CASSLATAQETQYF. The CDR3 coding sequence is TGTGCCAGCAGCTTAGCCACAGCCCAAGAGACCCAGTACTTC.

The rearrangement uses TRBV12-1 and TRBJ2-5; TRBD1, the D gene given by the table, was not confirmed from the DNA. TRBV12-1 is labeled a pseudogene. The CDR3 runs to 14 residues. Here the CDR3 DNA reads TGTGCCAGCAGCTCGGGACAGCCCCAAGAGACCCAGTACTTC. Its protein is CASSSGQPQETQYF.

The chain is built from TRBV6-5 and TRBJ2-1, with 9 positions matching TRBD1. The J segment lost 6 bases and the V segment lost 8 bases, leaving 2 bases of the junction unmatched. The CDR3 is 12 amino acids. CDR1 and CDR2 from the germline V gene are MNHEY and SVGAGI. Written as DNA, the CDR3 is TGTGCCAGCCGACAGGGGGTCAATGAGCAGTTCTTC. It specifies CASRQGVNEQFF.

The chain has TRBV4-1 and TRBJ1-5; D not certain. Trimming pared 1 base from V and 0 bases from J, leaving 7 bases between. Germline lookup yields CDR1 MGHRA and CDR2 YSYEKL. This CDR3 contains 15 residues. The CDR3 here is CASSQAGDSNQPQHF. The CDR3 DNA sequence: TGCGCCAGCAGCCAAGCGGGTGATAGCAATCAGCCCCAGCATTTT.

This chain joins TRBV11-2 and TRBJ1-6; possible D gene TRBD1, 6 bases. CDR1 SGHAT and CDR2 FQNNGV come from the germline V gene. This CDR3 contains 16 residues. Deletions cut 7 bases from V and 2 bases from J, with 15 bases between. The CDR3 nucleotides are TGTGCCAGCACCCTAGGGGGGGTTGCCTATAATTCACCCCTCCACTTT. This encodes CASTLGGVAYNSPLHF.

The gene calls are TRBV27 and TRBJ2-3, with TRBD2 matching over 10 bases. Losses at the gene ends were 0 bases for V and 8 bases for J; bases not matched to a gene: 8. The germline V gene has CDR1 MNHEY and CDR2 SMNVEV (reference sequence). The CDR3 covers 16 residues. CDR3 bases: TGTGCCAGCAGTTTATCGGGTCCAGCGGGGGGGGCTACGCAGTATTTT. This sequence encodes CASSLSGPAGGATQYF.

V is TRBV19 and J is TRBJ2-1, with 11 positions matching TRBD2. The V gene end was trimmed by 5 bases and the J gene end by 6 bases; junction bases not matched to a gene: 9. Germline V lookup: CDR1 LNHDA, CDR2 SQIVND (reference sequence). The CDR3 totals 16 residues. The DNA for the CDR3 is TGTGCCAGTAGTCTGGTACCTAGCGGGGGGACCAATGAGCAGTTCTTC. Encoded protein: CASSLVPSGGTNEQFF.

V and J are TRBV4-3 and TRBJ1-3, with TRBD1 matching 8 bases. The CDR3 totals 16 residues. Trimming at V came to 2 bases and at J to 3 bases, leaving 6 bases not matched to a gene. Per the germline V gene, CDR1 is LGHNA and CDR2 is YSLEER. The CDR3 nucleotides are TGCGCCAGCAGCCAAAACCAGGGGGCCGGTGGAAACACCATATATTTT. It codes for CASSQNQGAGGNTIYF.

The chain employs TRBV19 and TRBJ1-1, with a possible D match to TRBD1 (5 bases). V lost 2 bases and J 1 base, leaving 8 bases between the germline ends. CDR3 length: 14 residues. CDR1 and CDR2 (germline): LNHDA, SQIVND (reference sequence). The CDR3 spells CASSITGSNTEAFF. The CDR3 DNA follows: TGTGCCAGTAGTATAACAGGCTCGAACACTGAAGCTTTCTTT. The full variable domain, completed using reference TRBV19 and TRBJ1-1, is DGGITQSPKYLFRKEGQNVTLSCEQNLNHDAMYWYRQDPGQGLRLIYYSQIVNDFQKGDIAEGYSVSREKKESFPLTVTSAQKNPTAFYLCASSITGSNTEAFFGQGTRLTVV.

CDR3 amino acids: CASSRRGSYEQYF. The CDR3 coding sequence is TGTGCCAGCAGCCGGAGGGGTTCCTACGAGCAGTACTTC. This chain uses TRBV7-9 with TRBJ2-7, with D possibly TRBD2 on 6 matching bases. Germline-derived CDR1 and CDR2 are SEHNR and FQNEAQ (reference sequence). Trimming took 5 bases from V and 1 from J, leaving 9 bases between them. The CDR3 runs 13 residues. The full variable domain, completed using reference TRBV7-9 and TRBJ2-7, is DTGVSQNPRHKITKRGQNVTFRCDPISEHNRLYWYRQTLGQGPEFLTYFQNEAQLEKSRLLSDRFSAERPKGSFSTLEIQRTEQGDSAMYLCASSRRGSYEQYFGPGTRLTVT.

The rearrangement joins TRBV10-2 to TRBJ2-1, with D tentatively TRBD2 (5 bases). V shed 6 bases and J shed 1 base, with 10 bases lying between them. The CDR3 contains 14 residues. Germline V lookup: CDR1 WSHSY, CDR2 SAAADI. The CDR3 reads CASREDWSYNEQFF. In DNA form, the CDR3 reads TGCGCCAGCAGGGAGGACTGGTCCTACAATGAGCAGTTCTTC.

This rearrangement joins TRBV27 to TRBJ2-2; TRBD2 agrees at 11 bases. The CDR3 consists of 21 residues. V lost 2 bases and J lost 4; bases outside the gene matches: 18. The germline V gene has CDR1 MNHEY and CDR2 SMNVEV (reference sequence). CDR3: CASSLNVPSLAGGLRTGELFF. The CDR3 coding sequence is TGTGCCAGCAGTTTAAATGTACCGAGTCTAGCGGGGGGACTTCGCACCGGGGAGCTGTTTTTT.

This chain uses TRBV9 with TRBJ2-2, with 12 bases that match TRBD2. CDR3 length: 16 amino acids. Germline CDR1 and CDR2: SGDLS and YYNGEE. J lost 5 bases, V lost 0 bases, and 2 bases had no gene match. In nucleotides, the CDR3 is TGTGCCAGCAGCGTAGATCTAGCGGGGGGGACCGGGGAGCTGTTTTTT. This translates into CASSVDLAGGTGELFF. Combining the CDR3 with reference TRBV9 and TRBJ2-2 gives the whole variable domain DSGVTQTPKHLITATGQRVTLRCSPRSGDLSVYWYQQSLDQGLQFLIQYYNGEERAKGNILERFSAQQFPDLHSELNLSSLELGDSALYFCASSVDLAGGTGELFFGEGSRLTVL.

The CDR3 DNA is TGCAGCGTTGATTGGGGGCGTGGGGGAAACACTGAAGCTTTCTTT. Its protein is CSVDWGRGGNTEAFF. The chain couples TRBV29-1 to TRBJ1-1; D is possibly TRBD1 (6 bases). The CDR3 is 15 residues long. Looked up from germline, CDR1 is SQVTM and CDR2 is ANQGSEA. V was shortened by 3 bases and J by 2 bases, with 16 bases between the two germline ends.

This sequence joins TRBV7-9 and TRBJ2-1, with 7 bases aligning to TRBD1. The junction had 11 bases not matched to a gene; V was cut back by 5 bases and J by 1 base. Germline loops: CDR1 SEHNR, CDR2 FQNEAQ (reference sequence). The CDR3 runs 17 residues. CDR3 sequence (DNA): TGTGCCAGCAGCCCCCAAAGGGGGCGGAAATCCTACAATGAGCAGTTCTTC. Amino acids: CASSPQRGRKSYNEQFF.

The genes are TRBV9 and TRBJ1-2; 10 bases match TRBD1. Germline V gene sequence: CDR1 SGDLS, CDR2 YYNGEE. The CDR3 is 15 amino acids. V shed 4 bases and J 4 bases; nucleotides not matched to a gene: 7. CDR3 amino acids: CASSPTGGVVYGYTF. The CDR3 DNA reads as TGTGCCAGCAGCCCGACAGGGGGCGTTGTCTATGGCTACACCTTC.

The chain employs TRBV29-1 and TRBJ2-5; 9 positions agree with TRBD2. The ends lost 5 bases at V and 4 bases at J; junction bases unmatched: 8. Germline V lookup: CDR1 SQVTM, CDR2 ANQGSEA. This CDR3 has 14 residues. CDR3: CSVRLAVMPETQYF. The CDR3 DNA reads TGCAGCGTTAGACTAGCGGTGATGCCAGAGACCCAGTACTTC.

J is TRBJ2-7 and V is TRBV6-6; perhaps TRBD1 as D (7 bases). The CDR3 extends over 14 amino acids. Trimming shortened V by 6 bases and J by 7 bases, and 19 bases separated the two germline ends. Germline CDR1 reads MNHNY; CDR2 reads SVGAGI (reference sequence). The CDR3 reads CASSPWTGGGEQYF. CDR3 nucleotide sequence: TGTGCCAGCAGCCCTTGGACAGGTGGGGGGGAGCAGTACTTC.